Below, 2 T cell receptor beta chains from the same sample are listed, as sequenced in a study of cytomegalovirus exposure and HLA in healthy donors. PCR involved 60 Vbeta and 13 Jbeta primers. Method: immunoSEQ multiplex PCR; TCRdb's copy keeps in-frame clones and lacks some. The table lists roughly 200,000 clones, approximately 80% of them singletons. Sequencing used PBMCs. All receptors derive from a man in his forties or fifties in good health and CMV-seropositive.

This chain's CDR3 is CATSREMQSTDTQYF. As DNA, the CDR3 is TGTGCCACCAGCAGAGAAATGCAGAGCACAGATACGCAGTATTTT. This chain joins TRBV15 and TRBJ2-3; D not resolved. The germline gives CDR1 LNHNV, CDR2 YYDKDF (reference sequence). V gave up 0 bases and J gave up 0 bases, with 7 bases separating them. The CDR3 loop spans 15 amino acids.

This clone appeared a few times. This rearrangement joins TRBV2 to TRBJ1-1, with 7 bases that match TRBD1. Looked up from germline, CDR1 is SNHLY and CDR2 is FYNNEI. The CDR3 has 13 residues. The V gene end was trimmed by 6 bases and the J gene end by 4 bases; junction bases not matched to a gene: 5. CDR3 protein: CASRAGGSTEAFF. In DNA, the CDR3 is TGTGCCAGCAGAGCAGGGGGGAGCACTGAAGCTTTCTTT.